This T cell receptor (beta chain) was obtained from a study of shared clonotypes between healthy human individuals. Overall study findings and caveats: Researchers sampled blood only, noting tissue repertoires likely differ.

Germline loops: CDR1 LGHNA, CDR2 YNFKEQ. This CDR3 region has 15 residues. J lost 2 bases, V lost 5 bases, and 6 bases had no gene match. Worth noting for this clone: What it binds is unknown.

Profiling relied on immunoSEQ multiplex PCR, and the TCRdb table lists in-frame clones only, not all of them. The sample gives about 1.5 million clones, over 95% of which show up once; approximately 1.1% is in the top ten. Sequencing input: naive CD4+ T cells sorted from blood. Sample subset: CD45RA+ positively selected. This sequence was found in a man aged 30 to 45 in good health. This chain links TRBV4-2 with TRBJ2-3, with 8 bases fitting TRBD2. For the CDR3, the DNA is TGTGCCAGCAGCAACAGCGGGAGTCTCACAGATACGCAGTATTTT. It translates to CASSNSGSLTDTQYF.